The TCR beta chain under discussion was sequenced for a study of OX40 agonist ivuxolimab in advanced cancers. Study details: Cohort: 75% to 90% men, mean age approximately 60, aged roughly 20 to 79.

Sequencing used immunoSEQ multiplex PCR; TCRdb keeps in-frame clones, though not all of them. The sample carries over 65,000 clones, just under 95% recorded once. Study-level findings and limits: In general, CD8+ T cells held more expanded clones than CD4+ did, on average. Clonal expansion was seen in CD4+ and CD8+ blood T cells by week 6 at 0.1 to 3.0 mg/kg.

As for this clone: Its antigen is unknown.

V was clipped by 0 bases and J by 10 bases, with 13 bases between them. Per the germline V gene, CDR1 is SGHRS and CDR2 is YFSETQ. The CDR3 extends over 13 amino acids. The study sampled blood at baseline, cycle 4 day 1, and cycle 7 day 1. This clonotype originated in an adult with an advanced solid tumor such as melanoma, head and neck, liver or kidney cancer. The material sequenced was CD4+ or CD8+ T cells sorted from blood, taken in a trial of the OX40 agonist ivuxolimab. The V gene is TRBV5-1, the J gene TRBJ2-5; D is unresolved. The CDR3: CASSLEGLGIQYF. The CDR3 DNA reads TGCGCCAGCAGCTTGGAGGGCTTGGGTATCCAGTACTTC.